These T cell receptor beta chains were read from a single sample in a study of CD8 T cells in Susac syndrome. MiXCR, run by TCRdb on the immunoSEQ multiplex PCR reads, gives a single entry per CDR3 protein. The repertoire holds more than 110,000 distinct CDR3 sequences, with around 95% as singletons. Sequencing was carried out using CD4+ T cells from PBMCs. These receptors came from a human donor with Susac syndrome. Each CDR3 is given with its conserved first and last residue. A D gene is named only where the DNA matches it firmly. Only some rows state a clone size, as once, few, many or a class for expanded clones.

clone_size	j_call	v_call	d_call	cdr3_aa	cdr3_nt
NA	TRBJ1-2	TRBV4-1	TRBD1	CASRGRGPDGYTF	TGCGCCAGCAGGGGCAGGGGGCCGGATGGCTACACCTTC
NA	TRBJ2-1	TRBV27	NA	CASSKSRDTYNEQFF	TGTGCCAGCAGTAAATCAAGGGACACCTACAATGAGCAGTTCTTC
NA	TRBJ1-2	TRBV13	NA	CASSPGRDRHGYTF	TGTGCCAGCAGCCCTGGTAGGGACCGGCATGGCTACACCTTC
NA	TRBJ1-5	TRBV6-5	NA	CASSRQAAGQPQHF	TGTGCCAGCAGTCGACAGGCCGCAGGGCAGCCCCAGCATTTT
NA	TRBJ2-3	TRBV18	TRBD2	CASSPPGRAGDTQYF	TGTGCCAGCTCACCACCCGGGAGGGCCGGGGATACGCAGTATTTT
NA	TRBJ2-5	TRBV12-3/TRBV12-4	NA	CASTQGAGREETQYF	TGTGCCAGCACCCAAGGTGCGGGGCGTGAAGAGACCCAGTACTTC
once	TRBJ1-3	TRBV5-1	NA	CASSLAAPSGNTIYF	TGCGCCAGCAGCTTGGCAGCCCCCTCTGGAAACACCATATATTTT
NA	TRBJ2-1	TRBV20-1	TRBD1	CSAPPKGAF	TGCAGTGCGCCGCCGAAGGGGGCTTTC
NA	TRBJ2-1	TRBV20-1	TRBD2	CSAPAGTSAYNEQFF	TGCAGTGCTCCAGCCGGGACTAGCGCATACAATGAGCAGTTCTTC
NA	TRBJ2-2	TRBV20-1	TRBD2	CSASPKVASGRENTGELFF	TGCAGTGCTAGCCCCAAAGTGGCTAGCGGGAGGGAGAACACCGGGGAGCTGTTTTTT
NA	TRBJ2-7	TRBV2	TRBD2	CASSGTSGRSGEQYF	TGTGCCAGCAGTGGGACTAGCGGGAGGTCGGGGGAGCAGTACTTC
NA	TRBJ2-2	TRBV3-1	NA	CASSPVGLSAGELFF	TGTGCCAGCAGCCCGGTGGGACTTTCGGCCGGGGAGCTGTTTTTT
NA	TRBJ1-2	TRBV18	NA	CASSPLAGDKGYTF	TGTGCCAGCTCACCACTGGCAGGGGATAAGGGCTACACCTTC
once	TRBJ2-2	TRBV9	NA	CASTSYRVQGTGELFF	TGTGCCAGCACCTCGTACAGGGTCCAGGGCACCGGGGAGCTGTTTTTT
NA	TRBJ1-1	TRBV30	TRBD1	CAGWTGGTEAFF	TGTGCCGGCTGGACAGGCGGCACTGAAGCTTTCTTT
NA	TRBJ1-2	TRBV12-3/TRBV12-4	NA	CASSFKANYGYTF	TGTGCCAGCAGCTTCAAAGCTAACTATGGCTACACCTTC
NA	TRBJ2-3	TRBV3-1	TRBD1	CASSHPGQHTQYF	TGTGCCAGCAGCCACCCGGGACAGCATACGCAGTATTTT
NA	TRBJ2-7	TRBV11-2	NA	CASRQHSSYEQYF	TGTGCCAGCAGACAACACTCCTCCTACGAGCAGTACTTC
NA	TRBJ1-1	TRBV2	NA	CASRGDMNTEAFF	TGTGCCAGCAGGGGGGATATGAACACTGAAGCTTTCTTT
NA	TRBJ2-6	TRBV15	TRBD2	CATSTLGGISGANVLTF	TGTGCCACCAGCACCCTGGGGGGGATCTCTGGGGCCAACGTCCTGACTTTC
NA	TRBJ2-1	TRBV4-1	TRBD2	CASSQDTSGAYNEQFF	TGCGCCAGCAGCCAAGATACTAGCGGAGCCTACAATGAGCAGTTCTTC
NA	TRBJ1-2	TRBV6-2/TRBV6-3	NA	CASRMRLYGYTF	TGTGCCAGCAGGATGAGACTCTATGGCTACACCTTC
NA	TRBJ2-4	TRBV28	NA	CASSLGALNIQYF	TGTGCCAGCAGTCTCGGAGCCCTTAACATTCAGTACTTC
NA	TRBJ2-1	TRBV3-1	TRBD2	CASSPRGSGRSYNEQFF	TGTGCCAGCAGCCCTCGAGGTAGCGGGCGATCCTACAATGAGCAGTTCTTC
NA	TRBJ1-1	TRBV29-1	NA	CSVQHDPSGTEAFF	TGCAGCGTACAACACGACCCCTCGGGCACTGAAGCTTTCTTT
NA	TRBJ2-6	TRBV5-4	NA	CASSLQRASGANVLTF	TGTGCCAGCAGCTTGCAGAGGGCCTCTGGGGCCAACGTCCTGACTTTC
once	TRBJ1-2	TRBV29-1	NA	CSASMGNLNYGYTF	TGCAGCGCCTCAATGGGGAACCTTAACTATGGCTACACCTTC
NA	TRBJ2-7	TRBV9	NA	CASSVQDGRSTQQYF	TGTGCCAGCAGCGTACAAGACGGGCGAAGTACGCAGCAGTACTTC
once	TRBJ2-1	TRBV9	TRBD2	CASSVSGTSGYNEQFF	TGTGCCAGCAGCGTATCCGGGACTAGCGGGTACAATGAGCAGTTCTTC
NA	TRBJ2-5	TRBV29-1	NA	CSVQGLYQETQYF	TGCAGCGTTCAGGGGCTCTATCAAGAGACCCAGTACTTC
NA	TRBJ1-6	TRBV20-1	TRBD1	CSARDSSYNSPLHF	TGCAGTGCTCGGGACAGCTCCTATAATTCACCCCTCCACTTT
NA	TRBJ2-1	TRBV9	TRBD2	CASSAAGRGVYNEQFF	TGTGCCAGCAGCGCCGCTGGGCGGGGGGTATACAATGAGCAGTTCTTC
NA	TRBJ1-5	TRBV29-1	NA	CSVGGGRSNQPQHF	TGCAGCGTCGGCGGCGGAAGGAGCAATCAGCCCCAGCATTTT
NA	TRBJ2-1	TRBV7-9	NA	CASSLRYNEQFF	TGTGCCAGCAGCTTAAGGTACAATGAGCAGTTCTTC
NA	TRBJ2-7	TRBV25-1	TRBD2	CATTVAGGYEQYF	TGTGCCACTACGGTAGCGGGGGGCTACGAGCAGTACTTC
NA	TRBJ1-1	TRBV5-1	NA	CASSLSRGNTEAFF	TGCGCCAGCAGCTTGTCCAGGGGGAACACTGAAGCTTTCTTT
NA	TRBJ2-2	TRBV7-3	NA	CASSITGTGELFF	TGTGCCAGCAGCATCACGGGGACCGGGGAGCTGTTTTTT
NA	TRBJ2-7	TRBV29-1	TRBD2	CSSSPGGSYEQYF	TGCAGCAGCAGTCCGGGGGGCTCCTACGAGCAGTACTTC
once	TRBJ1-5	TRBV30	NA	CAWNGGDRGNQPQHF	TGTGCCTGGAACGGGGGTGATAGGGGCAATCAGCCCCAGCATTTT
NA	TRBJ2-1	TRBV20-1	TRBD2	CSAREGGGEQFF	TGCAGTGCTAGAGAGGGGGGGGGTGAGCAGTTCTTC
NA	TRBJ2-7	TRBV27	TRBD2	CASSFAGRVYEQYF	TGTGCCAGCAGTTTTGCGGGGAGGGTCTACGAGCAGTACTTC
NA	TRBJ2-5	TRBV5-1	NA	CASSPGTQREETQYF	TGCGCCAGCAGCCCCGGGACTCAGAGAGAGGAGACCCAGTACTTC
NA	TRBJ2-7	TRBV12-3/TRBV12-4	TRBD2	CASSTSGVTYEQYF	TGTGCCAGCAGTACTAGCGGGGTGACCTACGAGCAGTACTTC
NA	TRBJ2-2	TRBV7-9	NA	CASSLRGTTGELFF	TGTGCCAGCAGCCTTCGTGGGACCACCGGGGAGCTGTTTTTT
NA	TRBJ2-1	TRBV5-1	TRBD2	CASSPKGFIGTSGSSWQFF	TGCGCCAGCAGCCCGAAGGGGTTTATCGGGACTAGCGGATCTTCGTGGCAGTTCTTC
once	TRBJ2-1	TRBV29-1	TRBD1	CSVEQGTGNSYNEQFF	TGCAGCGTTGAACAAGGGACAGGGAATTCCTACAATGAGCAGTTCTTC
NA	TRBJ2-7	TRBV20-1	TRBD1	CSAPDRGIYEQYF	TGCAGTGCTCCGGACAGGGGCATCTACGAGCAGTACTTC
NA	TRBJ2-7	TRBV29-1	TRBD2	CSVEKSSSGTEQYF	TGCAGCGTTGAAAAGTCGTCTAGCGGGACCGAGCAGTACTTC
NA	TRBJ1-2	TRBV20-1	TRBD1	CSARRQTRQGRSYGYTF	TGCAGTGCTAGACGACAGACGAGACAGGGGAGGAGCTATGGCTACACCTTC
once	TRBJ1-2	TRBV12-3/TRBV12-4	TRBD1	CASSRTGSGYTF	TGTGCCAGCAGCCGGACAGGGTCGGGCTACACCTTC
NA	TRBJ2-5	TRBV7-2	TRBD1	CASSLGQTLLETQYF	TGTGCCAGCAGCTTGGGACAGACCCTCCTGGAGACCCAGTACTTC
NA	TRBJ1-1	TRBV30	NA	CAWRLQGGTEAFF	TGTGCCTGGAGGCTACAGGGAGGCACTGAAGCTTTCTTT
NA	TRBJ1-4	TRBV5-8	NA	CASSSGYEKLFF	TGTGCCAGCAGTTCAGGGTATGAAAAACTGTTTTTT
NA	TRBJ2-5	TRBV20-1	TRBD2	CSARPGTRTSGAQYF	TGCAGTGCTAGACCCGGGACTAGGACCTCCGGAGCCCAGTACTTC
NA	TRBJ2-3	TRBV9	NA	CASSVMWSTDTQYF	TGTGCCAGCAGCGTAATGTGGAGCACAGATACGCAGTATTTT
few	TRBJ2-7	TRBV7-9	TRBD2	CASRAGLAGVREQYF	TGTGCCAGCAGGGCGGGACTAGCGGGAGTACGGGAGCAGTACTTC
NA	TRBJ2-5	TRBV21-1	NA	CASSWRQTKQETQYF	TGTGCCAGCAGCTGGCGACAGACAAAACAAGAGACCCAGTACTTC